These 8 T cell receptor beta chains share one sample of origin, sequenced in a study of response to subunit inactivated influenza vaccine listed by TCRdb under 2018. Libraries were made using RT-PCR. The sequencer was an Illumina HiSeq 2500. TCRdb reran the public reads through fastp at Q25 and MiXCR, keeping productive beta chains. Identical CDR3 proteins give one entry, which carries the most common genes and DNA. For this sample there are hundreds of thousands of distinct CDR3 sequences; approximately 16% appear just once. Approximately 3% of the sample is taken by the ten largest. This sample comprised CD4+ T cells sorted from PBMCs, obtained less than 30 months after vaccination. The receptors were gathered from a man aged 45 to 70 who received an inactivated influenza vaccine. Donor details come from another sample of the same person, matched by shared clones.

The chain couples TRBV6-1 to TRBJ2-7, with 8 bases matching TRBD2. V shed 4 bases, J shed 2 bases, and the junction held 1 base outside the gene matches. This CDR3 is built from 13 residues. CDR1 and CDR2 (germline): MNHNS, SASEGT. CDR3: CASSAGGTYEQYF. CDR3 DNA: TGTGCCAGCAGTGCGGGAGGGACCTACGAGCAGTACTTC.

This clonotype was seen a few times. V usage is TRBV28 and J usage is TRBJ1-2; 7 bases line up with TRBD1. The junction had 12 bases not matched to a gene; V was cut back by 1 base and J by 7 bases. CDR3 size: 16 residues. The V gene's germline CDR1 is MDHEN and CDR2 SYDVKM. The CDR3 DNA reads as TGTGCCAGCAGTTTATACGACCCAGGGACAGCGGGTGGCTACACCTTC. Translation: CASSLYDPGTAGGYTF.

This clonotype was found a few times. The chain employs TRBV5-1 and TRBJ2-5; possible D gene TRBD2, 6 bases. CDR3 length: 19 residues. In germline, CDR1 is SGHRS, CDR2 YFSETQ. Trimming left V 0 bases short and J 1 base short, with 22 bases between. CDR3: CASSLVPGNRGSSQETQYF. The CDR3 nucleotides read TGCGCCAGCAGCTTGGTCCCGGGTAATCGGGGGTCTAGCCAAGAGACCCAGTACTTC.

In DNA form, the CDR3 reads TGCAGTGCTGGTCAGGGACACACAGAGAATCAGCCCCAGCATTTT. It encodes CSAGQGHTENQPQHF. The V gene is TRBV20-1, the J gene TRBJ1-5, with D tentatively TRBD1 (6 bases). Germline V gene lookup returns CDR1 DFQATT and CDR2 SNEGSKA (reference sequence). The CDR3 is 15 residues long. Trimming stripped 5 bases from V and 4 bases from J, with 18 bases between.

This clonotype was picked up a small number of times. The chain combines TRBV7-2 with TRBJ1-5; a weak D match, TRBD1 (5 bases). V lost 2 bases and J 7 bases, leaving 12 bases between the germline ends. CDR3 length: 14 amino acids. CDR1 is SGHTA, CDR2 FQGNSA, per germline. DNA of the CDR3: TGTGCCAGCAGCTTATACAGGTCGGGACAGCCCCAGCATTTT. Amino acids: CASSLYRSGQPQHF.

This clonotype was seen a handful of times. The gene calls are TRBV7-9 and TRBJ1-5; no definite D call. This CDR3 is built from 13 residues. The V gene's germline CDR1 is SEHNR and CDR2 FQNEAQ (reference sequence). Trimming left V 5 bases short and J 5 bases short, with 10 bases between. In DNA form, the CDR3 reads TGTGCCAGCAGCCCTTTTCCGGATCAGCCCCAGCATTTT. It encodes CASSPFPDQPQHF.

This chain joins TRBV5-1 and TRBJ1-3; 7 positions agree with TRBD1. The CDR3 spans 14 residues. The trim removed 2 bases at V and 3 bases at J, leaving 2 bases unmatched. Germline V gene lookup returns CDR1 SGHRS and CDR2 YFSETQ. In nucleotides, the CDR3 is TGCGCCAGCAGCTTCGGGACAGTTGGAAACACCATATATTTT. Its translation: CASSFGTVGNTIYF.

The V and J genes are TRBV20-1 and TRBJ2-2; 10 bases are shared with TRBD2. After removal of 3 bases from V and 4 bases from J, the junction contained 5 bases not matched to a gene. CDR3 length equals 15 residues. Germline CDR1 is DFQATT and CDR2 is SNEGSKA (reference sequence). DNA of the CDR3: TGCAGTGCTAGTCGTAGCGGGGGGAGCACCGGGGAGCTGTTTTTT. Protein: CSASRSGGSTGELFF.